A selection of T cell receptor beta chains follows, all from one sample in a study of beta chain features in type 1 diabetes. Repertoires were generated with immunoSEQ multiplex PCR, while TCRdb's copy carries only in-frame clones and drops some. The repertoire holds roughly 170,000 clones, with around an eighth as singletons. The sample consisted of central memory CD4+ T cells from blood. These receptors were taken from a young woman in good health. Both conserved end residues are part of each CDR3. A D gene is named only where the DNA matches it firmly. A clone size is listed for some rows: how often the clone was seen (once, few, many), or a class if it is expanded.

v_call: TRBV5-8; clone_size: .; cdr3_length: 12; d_call: TRBD2; j_call: TRBJ2-1; cdr3_aa: CASSRGLAEQFF; cdr3_nt: TGTGCCAGCAGCAGAGGACTAGCCGAGCAGTTCTTC
v_call: TRBV5-1; clone_size: few; cdr3_length: 16; d_call: TRBD1; j_call: TRBJ2-6; cdr3_aa: CASSSATGVGANVLTF; cdr3_nt: TGCGCCAGCAGTTCAGCAACAGGGGTTGGGGCCAACGTCCTGACTTTC
v_call: TRBV19; clone_size: .; cdr3_length: 14; d_call: .; j_call: TRBJ1-2; cdr3_aa: CASSMHITNYGYTF; cdr3_nt: TGTGCCAGTAGTATGCACATTACAAACTATGGCTACACCTTC
v_call: TRBV18; clone_size: few; cdr3_length: 13; d_call: .; j_call: TRBJ2-1; cdr3_aa: CASSPGLYNEQFF; cdr3_nt: TGTGCCAGCTCCCCAGGACTCTACAATGAGCAGTTCTTC
v_call: TRBV18; clone_size: few; cdr3_length: 14; d_call: .; j_call: TRBJ2-1; cdr3_aa: CASSRYPSDNEQFF; cdr3_nt: TGTGCCAGCTCACGCTACCCCTCCGACAATGAGCAGTTCTTC
v_call: TRBV14; clone_size: .; cdr3_length: 14; d_call: .; j_call: TRBJ1-1; cdr3_aa: CASSQAGMNTEAFF; cdr3_nt: TGTGCCAGCAGCCAAGCCGGGATGAACACTGAAGCTTTCTTT
v_call: TRBV7-8; clone_size: few; cdr3_length: 15; d_call: .; j_call: TRBJ2-6; cdr3_aa: CASSRGSPGANVLTF; cdr3_nt: TGTGCCAGCAGCCGAGGATCCCCTGGGGCCAACGTCCTGACTTTC
v_call: TRBV2; clone_size: few; cdr3_length: 15; d_call: .; j_call: TRBJ2-5; cdr3_aa: CASSPPRPLQETQYF; cdr3_nt: TGTGCCAGCAGTCCCCCGCGGCCTCTCCAAGAGACCCAGTACTTC
v_call: TRBV7-9; clone_size: .; cdr3_length: 15; d_call: .; j_call: TRBJ2-7; cdr3_aa: CASSLVGAHRVEQYF; cdr3_nt: TGTGCCAGCAGCTTAGTAGGGGCTCACAGGGTCGAGCAGTACTTC
v_call: TRBV11-2; clone_size: many; cdr3_length: 18; d_call: TRBD2; j_call: TRBJ2-1; cdr3_aa: CASSLGRGTSPPHNEQFF; cdr3_nt: TGTGCCAGCAGCTTAGGAAGGGGGACTAGCCCCCCTCACAATGAGCAGTTCTTC
v_call: TRBV5-1; clone_size: few; cdr3_length: 16; d_call: .; j_call: TRBJ2-1; cdr3_aa: CASSLDVQRRRNEQFF; cdr3_nt: TGCGCCAGCAGCTTGGATGTCCAGCGTAGGAGGAATGAGCAGTTCTTC
v_call: TRBV28; clone_size: few; cdr3_length: 14; d_call: .; j_call: TRBJ1-2; cdr3_aa: CASRTGSNNYGYTF; cdr3_nt: TGTGCCAGCCGAACGGGGTCCAATAACTATGGCTACACCTTC
v_call: TRBV11-3; clone_size: .; cdr3_length: 14; d_call: TRBD2; j_call: TRBJ2-7; cdr3_aa: CASSLGTSGIEQYF; cdr3_nt: TGTGCCAGCAGCCTCGGGACTAGCGGGATCGAGCAGTACTTC
v_call: TRBV4-2; clone_size: few; cdr3_length: 13; d_call: .; j_call: TRBJ2-7; cdr3_aa: CASSQDLGREQYF; cdr3_nt: TGTGCCAGCAGCCAAGATCTAGGCCGGGAGCAGTACTTC
v_call: TRBV7-2; clone_size: few; cdr3_length: 14; d_call: .; j_call: TRBJ2-6; cdr3_aa: CASSRASGANVLTF; cdr3_nt: TGTGCCAGCAGCCGAGCATCTGGGGCCAACGTCCTGACTTTC
v_call: TRBV18; clone_size: few; cdr3_length: 14; d_call: TRBD1; j_call: TRBJ1-1; cdr3_aa: CASSSTGALTEAFF; cdr3_nt: TGTGCCAGCTCGTCGACAGGGGCGCTGACTGAAGCTTTCTTT
v_call: TRBV18; clone_size: few; cdr3_length: 16; d_call: TRBD1; j_call: TRBJ2-1; cdr3_aa: CASSPRGQGLYNEQFF; cdr3_nt: TGTGCCAGCTCACCAAGAGGACAGGGTCTTTACAATGAGCAGTTCTTC
v_call: TRBV21-1; clone_size: few; cdr3_length: 15; d_call: .; j_call: TRBJ2-1; cdr3_aa: CARGDRLAGLFQQFF; cdr3_nt: TGTGCCAGGGGGGACCGACTAGCGGGATTGTTTCAGCAGTTCTTC
v_call: TRBV28; clone_size: .; cdr3_length: 16; d_call: TRBD2; j_call: TRBJ2-7; cdr3_aa: CASSSTGTSGEYEQYF; cdr3_nt: TGTGCCAGCAGTTCCACCGGGACTAGCGGAGAGTACGAGCAGTACTTC
v_call: TRBV5-1; clone_size: .; cdr3_length: 14; d_call: TRBD1; j_call: TRBJ2-3; cdr3_aa: CASSQTGGDDTQYF; cdr3_nt: TGCGCCAGCAGCCAAACAGGGGGCGATGATACGCAGTATTTT
v_call: TRBV5-1; clone_size: .; cdr3_length: 15; d_call: .; j_call: TRBJ1-2; cdr3_aa: CASSLEGSGVYGYTF; cdr3_nt: TGCGCCAGCAGCTTGGAAGGTTCGGGAGTCTATGGCTACACCTTC
v_call: TRBV7-2; clone_size: .; cdr3_length: 15; d_call: TRBD2; j_call: TRBJ2-7; cdr3_aa: CASTLASGSLYEQYF; cdr3_nt: TGTGCCAGCACCCTCGCTAGCGGGAGTCTCTACGAGCAGTACTTC
v_call: TRBV5-1; clone_size: .; cdr3_length: 16; d_call: .; j_call: TRBJ2-7; cdr3_aa: CASSYMQGIASYEQYF; cdr3_nt: TGCGCCAGCAGCTATATGCAGGGAATTGCATCCTACGAGCAGTACTTC
v_call: TRBV7-2; clone_size: .; cdr3_length: 17; d_call: TRBD1; j_call: TRBJ2-6; cdr3_aa: CASSPQGAHSGANVLTF; cdr3_nt: TGTGCCAGCAGCCCACAGGGGGCGCACTCTGGGGCCAACGTCCTGACTTTC
v_call: TRBV14; clone_size: few; cdr3_length: 17; d_call: .; j_call: TRBJ2-5; cdr3_aa: CASSPKRRGPLFETQYF; cdr3_nt: TGTGCCAGCAGCCCAAAGAGGCGGGGCCCGCTATTTGAGACCCAGTACTTC
v_call: TRBV7-8; clone_size: .; cdr3_length: 18; d_call: TRBD2; j_call: TRBJ2-2; cdr3_aa: CASTLGGLAAANTGELFF; cdr3_nt: TGTGCCAGCACCTTGGGGGGTCTAGCGGCAGCGAACACCGGGGAGCTGTTTTTT
v_call: TRBV7-2; clone_size: few; cdr3_length: 16; d_call: TRBD2; j_call: TRBJ2-5; cdr3_aa: CASSSALAGGQETQYF; cdr3_nt: TGTGCCAGCAGCTCCGCGCTAGCGGGGGGTCAAGAGACCCAGTACTTC
v_call: TRBV29-1; clone_size: few; cdr3_length: 13; d_call: .; j_call: TRBJ2-4; cdr3_aa: CSVEETGIDIQYF; cdr3_nt: TGCAGCGTTGAAGAAACAGGGATCGACATTCAGTACTTC
v_call: TRBV28; clone_size: few; cdr3_length: 11; d_call: .; j_call: TRBJ1-2; cdr3_aa: CAVTINYGYTF; cdr3_nt: TGTGCGGTGACAATTAACTATGGCTACACCTTC
v_call: TRBV2; clone_size: few; cdr3_length: 15; d_call: .; j_call: TRBJ1-5; cdr3_aa: CAAQRSSNSNQPQHF; cdr3_nt: TGTGCCGCTCAGAGGAGTTCTAATAGCAATCAGCCCCAGCATTTT
v_call: TRBV28; clone_size: .; cdr3_length: 14; d_call: TRBD1; j_call: TRBJ2-3; cdr3_aa: CASSTTGGTDTQYF; cdr3_nt: TGTGCCAGCAGCACGACAGGGGGCACAGATACGCAGTATTTT
v_call: TRBV28; clone_size: few; cdr3_length: 16; d_call: TRBD1; j_call: TRBJ1-2; cdr3_aa: CASSSPTGGTNYGYTF; cdr3_nt: TGTGCCAGCAGTAGCCCGACAGGGGGGACTAACTATGGCTACACCTTC
v_call: TRBV28; clone_size: many; cdr3_length: 13; d_call: .; j_call: TRBJ2-5; cdr3_aa: CASYEEYQETQYF; cdr3_nt: TGTGCCAGCTATGAAGAGTACCAAGAGACCCAGTACTTC
v_call: TRBV5-4; clone_size: .; cdr3_length: 12; d_call: .; j_call: TRBJ2-5; cdr3_aa: CASSSTTRAQYF; cdr3_nt: TGTGCCAGCAGCTCGACCACCCGGGCCCAGTACTTC
v_call: TRBV29-1; clone_size: few; cdr3_length: 13; d_call: TRBD1; j_call: TRBJ1-1; cdr3_aa: CSVGGGMNTEAFF; cdr3_nt: TGCAGCGTTGGAGGGGGCATGAACACTGAAGCTTTCTTT